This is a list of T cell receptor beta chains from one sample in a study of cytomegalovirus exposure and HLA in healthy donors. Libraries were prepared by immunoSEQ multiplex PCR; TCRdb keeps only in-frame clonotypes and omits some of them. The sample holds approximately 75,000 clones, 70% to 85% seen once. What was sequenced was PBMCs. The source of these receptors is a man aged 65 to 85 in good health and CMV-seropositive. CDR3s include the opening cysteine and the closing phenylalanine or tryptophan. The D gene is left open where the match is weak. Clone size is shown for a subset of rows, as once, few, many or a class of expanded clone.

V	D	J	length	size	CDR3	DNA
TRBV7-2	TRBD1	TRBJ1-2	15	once	CASSPGTGLNYGYTF	TGTGCCAGCAGCCCCGGGACAGGCTTAAACTATGGCTACACCTTC
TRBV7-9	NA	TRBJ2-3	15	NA	CASSYYRDSADTQYF	TGTGCCAGCAGCTACTACCGCGACTCCGCAGATACGCAGTATTTT
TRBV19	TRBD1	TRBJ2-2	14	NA	CASRYGTGAGELFF	TGTGCCAGTAGATATGGAACAGGGGCCGGGGAGCTGTTTTTT
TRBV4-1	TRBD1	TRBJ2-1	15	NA	CASSQGQGSYNEQFF	TGCGCCAGCAGCCAAGGACAGGGGTCCTACAATGAGCAGTTCTTC
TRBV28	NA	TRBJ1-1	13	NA	CVTLQGQYTEAFF	TGTGTCACCCTACAAGGACAGTACACTGAAGCTTTCTTT
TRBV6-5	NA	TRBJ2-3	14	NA	CASSPTTSTDTQYF	TGTGCCAGCAGCCCTACGACTAGCACAGATACGCAGTATTTT
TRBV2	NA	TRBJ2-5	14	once	CASTSTGSVETQYF	TGTGCCAGCACCTCAACAGGGAGTGTAGAGACCCAGTACTTC
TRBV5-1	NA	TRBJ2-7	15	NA	CASSLGPGISYEQYF	TGCGCCAGCAGCTTGGGCCCAGGGATCTCCTACGAGCAGTACTTC
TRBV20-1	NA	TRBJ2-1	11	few	CSASPGQGQFF	TGCAGTGCTAGCCCTGGCCAGGGGCAGTTCTTC
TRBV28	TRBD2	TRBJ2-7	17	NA	CASSLWQRTSGTYEQYF	TGTGCCAGCAGTTTATGGCAACGGACTAGCGGTACCTACGAGCAGTACTTC
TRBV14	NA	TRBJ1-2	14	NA	CASSQTRSNYGYTF	TGTGCCAGCAGCCAAACAAGGAGTAACTATGGCTACACCTTC
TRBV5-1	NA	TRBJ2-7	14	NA	CASSLGGPTYEQYF	TGCGCCAGCAGCTTGGGAGGGCCTACCTACGAGCAGTACTTC
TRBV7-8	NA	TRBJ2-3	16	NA	CASSAGTPFSTDTQYF	TGTGCCAGCAGCGCTGGGACACCCTTTAGCACAGATACGCAGTATTTT
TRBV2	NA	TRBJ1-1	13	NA	CASSVQLNTEAFF	TGTGCCAGCAGTGTTCAGTTAAACACTGAAGCTTTCTTT
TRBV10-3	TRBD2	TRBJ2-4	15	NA	CAIRTSGRFSYIQYF	TGTGCCATCAGGACTAGCGGGAGGTTCAGTTACATTCAGTACTTC
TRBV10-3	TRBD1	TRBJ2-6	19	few	CAISESTGGLYTGANVLTF	TGTGCCATCAGTGAGTCGACAGGGGGCTTGTATACTGGGGCCAACGTCCTGACTTTC
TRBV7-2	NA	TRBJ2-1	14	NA	CASSLGQGLNEQFF	TGTGCCAGCAGCTTAGGGCAGGGGCTCAATGAGCAGTTCTTC
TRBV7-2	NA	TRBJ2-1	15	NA	CASRSGQLEHNEQFF	TGTGCCAGCAGATCCGGACAGCTTGAACACAATGAGCAGTTCTTC
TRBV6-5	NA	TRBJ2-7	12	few	CASQFLLFEQYF	TGTGCCAGCCAATTTTTACTTTTCGAGCAGTACTTC
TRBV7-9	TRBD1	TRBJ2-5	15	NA	CASSITTGGGETQYF	TGTGCCAGCAGCATCACGACAGGGGGCGGTGAGACCCAGTACTTC
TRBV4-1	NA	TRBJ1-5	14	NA	CASSQDSSNQPQHF	TGCGCCAGCAGCCAAGATTCGAGCAATCAGCCCCAGCATTTT
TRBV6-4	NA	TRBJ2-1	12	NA	CASRDDRQEQFF	TGTGCCAGCAGAGATGACCGACAAGAGCAGTTCTTC
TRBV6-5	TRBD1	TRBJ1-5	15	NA	CASSRQGRSNQPQHF	TGTGCCAGCAGCCGACAGGGGAGGAGCAATCAGCCCCAGCATTTT
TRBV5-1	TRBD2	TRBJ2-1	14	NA	CASSLAQASGEQFF	TGCGCCAGCAGCTTGGCCCAGGCTAGCGGTGAGCAGTTCTTC
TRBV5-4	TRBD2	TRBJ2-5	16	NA	CASSMGLAGVQETQYF	TGTGCCAGCAGCATGGGACTAGCGGGAGTTCAAGAGACCCAGTACTTC
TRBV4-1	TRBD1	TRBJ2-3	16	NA	CASSQDRGQGTDTQYF	TGCGCCAGCAGCCAAGACAGGGGACAGGGCACAGATACGCAGTATTTT
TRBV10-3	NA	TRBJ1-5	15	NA	CAISDSGWGNQPQHF	TGTGCCATCAGTGATTCAGGGTGGGGCAATCAGCCCCAGCATTTT
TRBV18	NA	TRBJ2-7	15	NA	CASSPQGTGRYEQYF	TGTGCCAGCTCACCACAAGGTACAGGGAGATACGAGCAGTACTTC
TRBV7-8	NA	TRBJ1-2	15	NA	CASSFRATANYGYTF	TGTGCCAGCAGCTTTCGGGCGACAGCTAACTATGGCTACACCTTC
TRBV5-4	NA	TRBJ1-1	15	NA	CASSPGGARETEAFF	TGTGCCAGCAGCCCGGGGGGGGCGCGGGAAACTGAAGCTTTCTTT
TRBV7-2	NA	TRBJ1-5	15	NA	CASSRDNLGNQPQHF	TGTGCCAGCAGCAGGGACAATTTGGGCAATCAGCCCCAGCATTTT
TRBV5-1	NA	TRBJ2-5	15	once	CASSLLGAVQETQYF	TGCGCCAGCAGCTTGTTAGGTGCGGTTCAAGAGACCCAGTACTTC
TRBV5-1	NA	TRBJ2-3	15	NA	CASRPDSTSTDTQYF	TGCGCCAGCAGACCAGACAGCACTAGCACAGATACGCAGTATTTT
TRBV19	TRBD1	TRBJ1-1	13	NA	CASIRTGGFEAFF	TGTGCCAGTATCCGCACAGGGGGCTTTGAAGCTTTCTTT
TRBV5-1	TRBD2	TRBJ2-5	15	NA	CASSFASGPQETQYF	TGCGCCAGCAGCTTTGCTAGCGGGCCCCAAGAGACCCAGTACTTC
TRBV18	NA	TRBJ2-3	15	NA	CASSPPGTSTDTQYF	TGTGCCAGCTCACCACCTGGGACTAGCACAGATACGCAGTATTTT
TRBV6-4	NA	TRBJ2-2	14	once	CASSNREGTGELFF	TGTGCCAGCAGCAACAGGGAAGGGACCGGGGAGCTGTTTTTT
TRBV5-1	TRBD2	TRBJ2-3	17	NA	CASSLVYGGAVTDTQYF	TGCGCCAGCAGCTTGGTTTACGGGGGGGCCGTGACAGATACGCAGTATTTT
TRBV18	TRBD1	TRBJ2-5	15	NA	CASSTATGAGETQYF	TGTGCCAGCTCAACCGCGACAGGGGCGGGGGAGACCCAGTACTTC
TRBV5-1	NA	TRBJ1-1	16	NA	CASSPIRELFNTEAFF	TGCGCCAGCAGCCCCATCAGGGAATTGTTTAACACTGAAGCTTTCTTT
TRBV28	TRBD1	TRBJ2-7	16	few	CASSWDRGSLADAQYF	TGTGCCAGCAGTTGGGACAGGGGTTCACTAGCGGACGCCCAGTACTTC
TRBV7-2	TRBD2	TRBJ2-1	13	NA	CASSSNQRGAQFF	TGTGCCAGCAGCTCGAACCAGCGGGGTGCTCAGTTCTTC
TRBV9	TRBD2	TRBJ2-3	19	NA	CASSVGAGTSGPAGDTQYF	TGTGCCAGCAGCGTGGGAGCCGGGACTAGCGGTCCTGCGGGAGATACGCAGTATTTT
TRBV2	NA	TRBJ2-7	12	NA	CASKPGTYEQYF	TGTGCCAGCAAGCCAGGCACCTACGAGCAGTACTTC
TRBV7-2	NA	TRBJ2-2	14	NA	CASSRRGETGELFF	TGTGCCAGCAGCCGGCGGGGTGAAACCGGGGAGCTGTTTTTT
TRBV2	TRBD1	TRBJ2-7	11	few	CASRQGGEQYF	TGTGCCAGCAGACAGGGGGGCGAGCAGTACTTC
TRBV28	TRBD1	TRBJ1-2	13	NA	CASRGTGDYGYTF	TGTGCCAGCAGGGGGACAGGGGACTATGGCTACACCTTC
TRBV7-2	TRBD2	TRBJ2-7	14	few	CASLASGGPYEQYF	TGTGCCAGCCTGGCTAGCGGGGGGCCGTACGAGCAGTACTTC
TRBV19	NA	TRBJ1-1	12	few	CASSQGDTEAFF	TGTGCCAGTTCCCAGGGTGACACTGAAGCTTTCTTT
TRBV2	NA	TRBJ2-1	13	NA	CASAGLLGYEQFF	TGTGCCAGCGCGGGACTCCTTGGGTATGAGCAGTTCTTC
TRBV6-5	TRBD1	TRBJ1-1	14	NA	CASSYGTGGFEAFF	TGTGCCAGCAGTTACGGGACAGGGGGCTTTGAAGCTTTCTTT
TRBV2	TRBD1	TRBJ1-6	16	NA	CASSLSGTALYSPLHF	TGTGCCAGCAGCCTCTCCGGGACAGCCTTGTATTCACCCCTCCACTTT
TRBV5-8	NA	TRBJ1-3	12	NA	CASRQDANTIYF	TGTGCCAGCAGACAAGATGCTAACACCATATATTTT
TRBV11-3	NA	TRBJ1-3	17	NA	CASSLVRGGVGGNTIYF	TGTGCCAGCAGCTTAGTGCGCGGCGGAGTAGGAGGAAACACCATATATTTT
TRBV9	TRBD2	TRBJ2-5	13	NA	CASGSGAQETQYF	TGTGCCAGCGGGAGCGGGGCCCAAGAGACCCAGTACTTC
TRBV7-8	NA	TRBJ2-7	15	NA	CASSDTGTQPYEQYF	TGTGCCAGCAGCGATACCGGGACACAACCCTACGAGCAGTACTTC
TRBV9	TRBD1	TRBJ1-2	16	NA	CASSVAGTGKVDGYTF	TGTGCCAGCAGCGTAGCCGGGACAGGGAAGGTGGACGGCTACACCTTC
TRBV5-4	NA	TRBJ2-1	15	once	CASSLELAAYNEQFF	TGTGCCAGCAGCTTGGAACTAGCCGCGTACAATGAGCAGTTCTTC
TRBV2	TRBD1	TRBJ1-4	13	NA	CASMGQGSEKLFF	TGTGCCAGCATGGGACAGGGTAGTGAAAAACTGTTTTTT
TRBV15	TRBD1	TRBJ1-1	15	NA	CATSRAGQMNTEAFF	TGTGCCACCAGCAGGGCGGGACAGATGAACACTGAAGCTTTCTTT